Presented here are 25 T cell receptor beta chains from one specimen sequenced in a study of blood T cell repertoires in COVID-19 (dated by TCRdb to 2018 to 2020). Library preparation used the immunoSEQ multiplex PCR assay. Sourced from immuneACCESS, this table was stored by TCRdb with only in-frame sequences that have V and J called. A share of the clones is absent; for the studies checked, an unresolved V gene accounts for under half, and the remainder has no known explanation. This sample has over 150,000 clones in its table, and around 80% of those were observed once. The ten most abundant clones make up around 19% of the sample. The sample consisted of peripheral blood. The origin of the receptors is a woman in her sixties or seventies who had recovered from COVID-19.

The V call is TRBV15, the J call TRBJ2-3; D gene ambiguous. Trimming took off 4 bases at V and 5 bases at J, with 4 bases between the two ends. Germline V gives CDR1 LNHNV, CDR2 YYDKDF (reference sequence). CDR3 length: 11 amino acids. The CDR3 DNA is TGTGCCACCAGCAACAAAGATACGCAGTATTTT. Translated, it gives CATSNKDTQYF. Complete variable domain (other parts from reference TRBV15 and TRBJ2-3): DAMVIQNPRYQVTQFGKPVTLSCSQTLNHNVMYWYQQKSSQAPKLLFHYYDKDFNNEADTPDNFQSRRPNTSFCFLDIRSPGLGDTAMYLCATSNKDTQYFGPGTRLTVL.

V usage is TRBV6-6 and J usage is TRBJ2-1; the match to TRBD2 covers 9 bases. Germline assignment: CDR1 MNHNY and CDR2 SVGAGI (reference sequence). J lost 8 bases, V lost 3 bases, and 8 bases had no gene match. The length of the CDR3 is 15 residues. The CDR3 loop is CASSYGGGGPHEQFF. CDR3 DNA: TGTGCCAGCAGTTATGGCGGGGGGGGCCCCCATGAGCAGTTCTTC.

CDR3 nucleotide sequence: TGCGCCAGCAGCGGCCCAGGGGCAGATACGCAGTATTTT. This sequence encodes CASSGPGADTQYF. This chain connects TRBV5-1 to TRBJ2-3, with D tentatively TRBD1 (6 bases). The V and J ends lost 4 bases and 4 bases respectively, with 10 bases between them. Germline V lookup: CDR1 SGHRS, CDR2 YFSETQ. CDR3 size: 13 residues.

The CDR3 here is CASTPGQFGYTF. CDR3 sequence (DNA): TGTGCCAGCACCCCAGGACAGTTTGGCTACACCTTC. The rearrangement links TRBV7-9 to TRBJ1-2, with D tentatively TRBD1 (6 bases). Trimming left V 7 bases short and J 7 bases short, with 13 bases between. This CDR3 region has 12 residues. Germline lookup yields CDR1 SEHNR and CDR2 FQNEAQ (reference sequence).

J is TRBJ2-7 and V is TRBV19; 8 bases are a match to TRBD2. J lost 1 base, V lost 3 bases, and 5 bases had no gene match. Germline V gives CDR1 LNHDA, CDR2 SQIVND (reference sequence). This CDR3 is built from 15 residues. CDR3 amino acids: CASSMGLAGSYEQYF. The CDR3, as DNA: TGTGCCAGTAGTATGGGGCTAGCGGGTTCCTACGAGCAGTACTTC.

V is TRBV7-3 and J is TRBJ2-2; tentatively, D is TRBD2 (5 bases). The CDR3 covers 16 residues. The V and J ends lost 5 bases and 8 bases respectively, with 21 bases between them. The germline gives CDR1 SGHTA, CDR2 FQGTGA. CDR3: CASSPEGYPRIGELFF. DNA for the CDR3: TGTGCCAGCAGCCCCGAGGGCTACCCGCGCATTGGGGAGCTGTTTTTT.

This clone came up a few times. The chain recombines TRBV19 with TRBJ1-1; TRBD1 matches at 8 bases. There are 14 residues in the CDR3. Losses at the gene ends were 7 bases for V and 4 bases for J; bases not matched to a gene: 8. Germline CDR1 LNHDA, CDR2 SQIVND (reference sequence). The CDR3 protein is CASTQQGVSTEAFF. CDR3 DNA: TGTGCCAGTACCCAACAGGGGGTTTCCACTGAAGCTTTCTTT.

The J gene is TRBJ2-2, the V gene TRBV20-1, with TRBD2 identical over 10 bases. J was trimmed by 4 bases and V by 3 bases; bases with no gene match: 2. The CDR3 runs 14 residues. Germline lookup yields CDR1 DFQATT and CDR2 SNEGSKA (reference sequence). This chain's CDR3 is CSASRTSGTGELFF. DNA for the CDR3: TGCAGTGCTAGTAGGACTAGCGGCACCGGGGAGCTGTTTTTT.

J is TRBJ1-2 and V is TRBV3-1 (or the pseudogene TRBV3-2); no reliable D call. The CDR3 contains 14 residues. Germline V CDR1 and CDR2: LGHDT, YNNKEL (reference sequence). The ends were cut back, 4 bases at V and 7 bases at J, with 16 bases in the middle. CDR3 DNA: TGTGCCAGCAGCCCCCCCGCCGTCAGGCTTGGCTACACCTTC. Amino acids: CASSPPAVRLGYTF.

The gene calls are TRBV7-9 and TRBJ2-1; 16 bases match TRBD2. J lost 9 bases, V lost 7 bases, and 3 bases had no gene match. This CDR3 region has 14 residues. Germline assignment: CDR1 SEHNR and CDR2 FQNEAQ (reference sequence). The CDR3 region is CASTGTSGGVEQFF. In DNA form, the CDR3 reads TGTGCCAGCACCGGGACTAGCGGGGGGGTTGAGCAGTTCTTC.

This chain uses TRBV5-6 with TRBJ2-5; D may be TRBD2 (7 bases). Germline-derived CDR1 and CDR2 are SGHDT and YYEEEE. This CDR3 has 13 amino acids. The V and J ends lost 7 bases and 5 bases respectively, with 15 bases between them. CDR3 sequence: CASWGGGVETQYF. CDR3 coding DNA: TGTGCCAGCTGGGGAGGGGGAGTGGAGACCCAGTACTTC.

The gene calls are TRBV6-5 and TRBJ1-4; possibly TRBD1 for D (5 bases). Germline lookup yields CDR1 MNHEY and CDR2 SVGAGI. The CDR3 has 12 amino acids. V was cut by 6 bases and J by 4 bases, with 6 bases left in between. CDR3 amino acids: CASRGGNEKLFF. The DNA for the CDR3 is TGTGCCAGCAGGGGGGGTAATGAAAAACTGTTTTTT.

This chain links TRBV11-2 with TRBJ2-7; 12 bases are shared with TRBD1. CDR1 is SGHAT, CDR2 FQNNGV, per germline. Losses at the gene ends were 0 bases for V and 4 bases for J; bases not matched to a gene: 4. This CDR3 is 16 amino acids long. CDR3 sequence reads: CASSLDRDRGRYEQYF. DNA for the CDR3: TGTGCCAGCAGCTTAGATCGGGACAGGGGGCGATACGAGCAGTACTTC. Complete variable domain (other parts from reference TRBV11-2 and TRBJ2-7): EAGVAQSPRYKIIEKRQSVAFWCNPISGHATLYWYQQILGQGPKLLIQFQNNGVVDDSQLPKDRFSAERLKGVDSTLKIQPAKLEDSAVYLCASSLDRDRGRYEQYFGPGTRLTVT.

The rearrangement uses TRBV19 and TRBJ2-3; 9 bases align to TRBD1. The length of the CDR3 is 13 residues. The V segment lost 5 bases and the J segment 5 bases; nucleotides outside the gene matches: 2. The germline gives CDR1 LNHDA, CDR2 SQIVND (reference sequence). In DNA form, the CDR3 reads TGTGCCAGTAGTGAGGGACAGGGAGATACGCAGTATTTT. Translation gives CASSEGQGDTQYF.

The CDR3 reads CASRGRGSYNEQFF. CDR3 sequence (DNA): TGTGCCAGCAGAGGGCGGGGATCCTACAATGAGCAGTTCTTC. The chain recombines TRBV7-9 with TRBJ2-1, with TRBD2 as a possible D gene (6 bases). V gave up 6 bases and J gave up 1 base, with 10 bases separating them. The CDR3 extends over 14 amino acids. Germline assignment: CDR1 SEHNR and CDR2 FQNEAQ (reference sequence).

J is TRBJ1-4 and V is TRBV5-4; 11 bases map to TRBD1. CDR1 is SGHNT, CDR2 YYREEE, per germline (reference sequence). The ends lost 4 bases at V and 6 bases at J; junction bases unmatched: 5. The CDR3 has 15 residues. Written as DNA, the CDR3 is TGTGCCAGCAGCAATCCGGGACAGGGGGATGAAAAACTGTTTTTT. Translating it yields CASSNPGQGDEKLFF.

This clone appeared a few times. The chain is built from TRBV4-2 and TRBJ2-1; 8 bases are shared with TRBD2. CDR1 is LGHNA, CDR2 YNFKEQ, per germline. Trimming cost V 4 bases and J 1 base; bases outside gene matches: 3. This CDR3 is 15 amino acids long. CDR3 in amino acids: CASSRSGGSYNEQFF. The CDR3 nucleotides read TGTGCCAGCAGCCGCAGCGGGGGTTCCTACAATGAGCAGTTCTTC.

The V gene is TRBV7-9, the J gene TRBJ2-1, with 8 bases identical to TRBD1. V lost 5 bases and J lost 0; bases outside the gene matches: 6. The CDR3 sequence is 16 residues long. CDR1 is SEHNR and CDR2 is FQNEAQ in the germline V gene (reference sequence). CDR3 amino acids: CASSNYRGSSYNEQFF. The CDR3 coding sequence is TGTGCCAGCAGCAATTACAGGGGGAGCTCCTACAATGAGCAGTTCTTC. The variable domain in full, with the rest retrieved from reference TRBV7-9 and TRBJ2-1, is DTGVSQNPRHKITKRGQNVTFRCDPISEHNRLYWYRQTLGQGPEFLTYFQNEAQLEKSRLLSDRFSAERPKGSFSTLEIQRTEQGDSAMYLCASSNYRGSSYNEQFFGPGTRLTVL.

In this sample, this clone turned up a few times. The genes are TRBV5-4 and TRBJ2-1; the match to TRBD1 covers 7 bases. Germline CDR1 and CDR2: SGHNT and YYREEE (reference sequence). The CDR3 runs to 15 residues. Trimming at V came to 4 bases and at J to 3 bases, leaving 7 bases not matched to a gene. CDR3 sequence (DNA): TGTGCCAGCAGCATCGCCGGGACAGACTACAATGAGCAGTTCTTC. This gives the protein CASSIAGTDYNEQFF.

V is TRBV6-5 and J is TRBJ1-2; D not resolved. The CDR3 contains 13 residues. V was shortened by 10 bases and J by 6 bases, with 18 bases between the two germline ends. From germline, CDR1 is MNHEY and CDR2 SVGAGI. The CDR3 sequence is CATRTGPTNGYTF. CDR3 in DNA: TGTGCCACCAGGACCGGCCCAACTAATGGCTACACCTTC.

The chain recombines TRBV5-6 with TRBJ1-2, with no clear D. Germline V gives CDR1 SGHDT, CDR2 YYEEEE. Trimming took off 4 bases at V and 9 bases at J, with 16 bases between the two ends. This CDR3 is built from 13 residues. As DNA, the CDR3 is TGTGCCAGCAGCGCCCGTCCGGTCAGGAGCTACACCTTC. Translation: CASSARPVRSYTF.

The chain is built from TRBV10-3 and TRBJ2-7; TRBD1 might be the D (6 bases). This CDR3 has 14 amino acids. Germline V CDR1 and CDR2: ENHRY, SYGVKD. V was cut by 7 bases and J by 2 bases, with 15 bases left in between. CDR3 nucleotide sequence: TGTGCCATCACCGAGGCAGGGGCAGCCTACGAGCAGTACTTC. Its protein product is CAITEAGAAYEQYF.

V usage is TRBV7-9 and J usage is TRBJ2-7; TRBD2 might be the D (6 bases). The germline V gene encodes CDR1 SEHNR and CDR2 FQNEAQ (reference sequence). Trimming removed 5 bases from V and 6 bases from J, with 20 bases in between. There are 15 residues in the CDR3. CDR3 protein: CASSRNLGGAGEQYF. CDR3 sequence (DNA): TGTGCCAGCAGCCGCAACCTCGGGGGAGCGGGCGAGCAGTACTTC.

The rearrangement links TRBV2 to TRBJ2-1; 8 bases match TRBD2. CDR3 size: 15 residues. CDR1 SNHLY and CDR2 FYNNEI come from the germline V gene. V lost 7 bases and J lost 7; bases outside the gene matches: 12. CDR3 DNA: TGTGCCAGCACCCCGTGGGCGGGGGGCCAGAATGAGCAGTTCTTC. Translation gives CASTPWAGGQNEQFF.

The chain combines TRBV15 with TRBJ2-3; no clear D. The CDR3 loop spans 13 amino acids. Germline lookup yields CDR1 LNHNV and CDR2 YYDKDF (reference sequence). The V and J ends lost 3 bases and 6 bases respectively, with 10 bases between them. The CDR3 DNA sequence: TGTGCCACCAGCAGCCACTTCCGGGATACGCAGTATTTT. This sequence encodes CATSSHFRDTQYF.